This is a list of T cell receptor beta chains from one sample in a study of shared clonotypes between healthy human individuals. Profiling relied on immunoSEQ multiplex PCR, and the TCRdb table lists in-frame clones only, not all of them. The sample carries 2 million to 2.5 million clones, 85% to 95% recorded once. Sequences were obtained from naive CD4+ T cells from PBMCs. Every receptor here comes from a man between 18 and 35 years old in good health. Some clones in this sample may be carry-over from other donors' samples. CDR3s include the opening cysteine and the closing phenylalanine or tryptophan. The D gene is left open where the match is weak. Clone size, where shown, is once, few, many, or a class for clones that have expanded.

d_call,clone_size,j_call,v_call,cdr3_aa,cdr3_nt
-,-,TRBJ2-5,TRBV5-1,CASSLGLQGEGETQYF,TGCGCCAGCAGCTTGGGGCTACAGGGGGAGGGAGAGACCCAGTACTTC
TRBD1,-,TRBJ1-1,TRBV28,CASSSPGTGGQEAFF,TGTGCCAGCAGTTCACCCGGGACAGGGGGTCAGGAAGCTTTCTTT
TRBD1,once,TRBJ1-2,TRBV11-2,CASSQGANGAYGYTF,TGTGCCAGCAGCCAGGGGGCGAATGGGGCCTATGGCTACACCTTC
-,-,TRBJ1-3,TRBV11-2,CASSLAVTGGGNTIYF,TGTGCCAGCAGCTTAGCGGTTACAGGCGGAGGAAACACCATATATTTT
-,-,TRBJ1-1,TRBV2,CASRDRPNTEAFF,TGTGCCAGCAGGGACAGACCGAACACTGAAGCTTTCTTT
-,-,TRBJ1-1,TRBV7-6,CASSLRDGNTEAFF,TGTGCCAGCAGCCTCCGGGACGGGAACACTGAAGCTTTCTTT
-,-,TRBJ1-5,TRBV7-9,CASSPLGQSNQPQHF,TGTGCCAGCAGCCCCCTTGGACAGAGCAATCAGCCCCAGCATTTT
-,-,TRBJ1-2,TRBV19,CASRARDGANYGYTF,TGTGCCAGTAGGGCCCGGGACGGTGCTAACTATGGCTACACCTTC
-,-,TRBJ1-2,TRBV2,CASTILQPDWSGYTF,TGTGCCAGCACCATTTTACAGCCTGACTGGAGTGGCTACACCTTC
-,-,TRBJ2-1,TRBV9,CASSVAPRGAEDNEQFF,TGTGCCAGCAGCGTAGCCCCTCGGGGAGCGGAAGACAATGAGCAGTTCTTC
-,-,TRBJ1-5,TRBV5-6,CASRFARSAQPQHF,TGTGCCAGCAGGTTCGCGCGTTCAGCTCAGCCCCAGCATTTT
-,-,TRBJ2-6,TRBV7-8,CASSSPRQNPVLTF,TGTGCCAGCAGCTCTCCCCGACAGAACCCAGTCCTGACTTTC
-,-,TRBJ2-6,TRBV27,CASRTRGEGPLGANVLTF,TGTGCCAGCAGGACCAGGGGGGAAGGGCCCTTGGGGGCCAACGTCCTGACTTTC
TRBD2,-,TRBJ2-7,TRBV5-1,CASSFGGVTPYEQYF,TGCGCCAGCAGCTTTGGGGGGGTAACACCCTACGAGCAGTACTTC
TRBD1,-,TRBJ1-2,TRBV28,CASTRGQASGGYTF,TGTGCCAGCACACGAGGACAGGCCTCCGGTGGCTACACCTTC
-,-,TRBJ2-1,TRBV19,CASTKENRWNTLSEQFF,TGTGCCAGTACCAAAGAGAACAGGTGGAACACTCTTAGTGAGCAGTTCTTC
-,-,TRBJ2-2,TRBV11-2,CASSSGGQSANTGELFF,TGTGCCAGCAGCTCCGGAGGGCAGTCAGCGAACACCGGGGAGCTGTTTTTT
TRBD1,-,TRBJ2-2,TRBV10-3,CASSRGSGELFF,TGTGCCAGCAGCAGGGGGTCCGGGGAGCTGTTTTTT
TRBD1,-,TRBJ2-3,TRBV4-3,CASSQKTGTRIQDTQYF,TGCGCCAGCAGCCAAAAGACAGGGACGCGGATACAAGATACGCAGTATTTT
TRBD1,-,TRBJ2-5,TRBV7-3,CASSLRGRLDETQYF,TGTGCCAGCAGCTTGAGGGGGCGGTTAGACGAGACCCAGTACTTC
-,-,TRBJ2-3,TRBV2,CASSAKQTVPYSTDTQYF,TGTGCCAGCAGTGCAAAGCAAACAGTTCCCTACAGCACAGATACGCAGTATTTT
-,-,TRBJ2-5,TRBV6-5,CASLSSPSKETQYF,TGTGCCAGCCTCTCTTCCCCCAGCAAAGAGACCCAGTACTTC
TRBD1,-,TRBJ2-7,TRBV6-5,CASRRTGVSSYEQYF,TGTGCCAGCAGAAGGACAGGGGTTAGCTCCTACGAGCAGTACTTC
-,-,TRBJ1-5,TRBV5-1,CASSLEGGGNQPQHF,TGCGCCAGCAGCTTGGAAGGGGGAGGCAATCAGCCCCAGCATTTT
-,-,TRBJ2-3,TRBV7-2,CASSLRPGTDTQYF,TGTGCCAGCAGCTTAAGACCAGGCACAGATACGCAGTATTTT
-,-,TRBJ1-5,TRBV19,CATSVGIRGNQPQHF,TGTGCCACCAGTGTTGGAATTCGGGGCAATCAGCCCCAGCATTTT
-,-,TRBJ1-2,TRBV2,CASFWGDVANYGYTF,TGTGCCAGCTTCTGGGGGGACGTTGCTAACTATGGCTACACCTTC
-,-,TRBJ2-1,TRBV11-3,CASSLTSYNEQFF,TGTGCCAGCAGCTTAACCAGTTACAATGAGCAGTTCTTC
-,-,TRBJ2-7,TRBV28,CASSVRLKGDEQYF,TGTGCCAGCAGTGTCCGGCTCAAGGGGGACGAGCAGTACTTC